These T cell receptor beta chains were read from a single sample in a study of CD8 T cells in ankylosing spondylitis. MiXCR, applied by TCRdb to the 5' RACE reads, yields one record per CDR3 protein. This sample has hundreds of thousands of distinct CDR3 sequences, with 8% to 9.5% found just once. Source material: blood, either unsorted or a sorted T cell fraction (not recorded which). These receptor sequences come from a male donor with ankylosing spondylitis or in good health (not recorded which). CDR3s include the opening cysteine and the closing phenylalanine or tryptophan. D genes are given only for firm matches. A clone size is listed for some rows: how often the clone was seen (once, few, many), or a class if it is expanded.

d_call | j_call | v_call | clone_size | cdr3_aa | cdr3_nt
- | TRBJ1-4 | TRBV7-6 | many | CASSLAKAAQNEKLFF | TGTGCCAGCAGCTTAGCGAAGGCGGCCCAGAATGAAAAACTGTTTTTT
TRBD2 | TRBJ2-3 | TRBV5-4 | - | CASSFSTSGGTDTQYF | TGTGCCAGCAGCTTTTCTACTAGCGGGGGGACGGATACGCAGTATTTT
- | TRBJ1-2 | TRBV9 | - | CASSPTGRGTYGYTF | TGTGCCAGCAGCCCCACCGGCCGGGGAACTTATGGCTACACCTTC
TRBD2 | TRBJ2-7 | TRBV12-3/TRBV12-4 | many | CASRPTSGRDASYEQYF | TGTGCCAGCAGGCCGACTAGCGGGCGTGACGCATCCTACGAGCAGTACTTC
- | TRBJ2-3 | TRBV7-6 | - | CASSLVGNRGVTDTQYF | TGTGCCAGCAGCTTAGTCGGGAATCGCGGGGTCACAGATACGCAGTATTTT
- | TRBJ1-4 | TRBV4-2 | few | CASSQDGPAGDNEKLFF | TGTGCCAGCAGCCAAGATGGCCCAGCAGGGGATAATGAAAAACTGTTTTTT
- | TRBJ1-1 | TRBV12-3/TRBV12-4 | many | CASSPLGLMNTEAFF | TGTGCCAGCAGCCCGCTCGGGTTGATGAACACTGAAGCTTTCTTT
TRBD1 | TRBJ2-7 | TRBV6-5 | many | CASSYIGGAYEQYF | TGTGCCAGCAGTTACATAGGGGGCGCGTACGAGCAGTACTTC
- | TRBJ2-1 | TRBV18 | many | CASEWGYNEQFF | TGTGCCAGCGAGTGGGGGTACAATGAGCAGTTCTTC
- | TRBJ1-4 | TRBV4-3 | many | CASSHSGSGKGSEKLFF | TGCGCCAGCAGCCACTCCGGGTCGGGGAAAGGGAGTGAAAAACTGTTTTTT
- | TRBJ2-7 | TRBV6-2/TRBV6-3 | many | CASSRVADEQYF | TGTGCCAGCAGTCGGGTAGCAGACGAGCAGTACTTC
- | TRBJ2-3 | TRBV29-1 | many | CNPGWDTQYF | TGCAACCCCGGGTGGGATACGCAGTATTTT
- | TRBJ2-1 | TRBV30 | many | CAWNVGPYNEQFF | TGTGCCTGGAACGTAGGGCCCTACAATGAGCAGTTCTTC
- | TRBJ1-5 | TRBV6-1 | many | CASSLGQKRGPQHF | TGTGCCAGCAGCCTCGGACAAAAAAGGGGGCCCCAGCATTTT
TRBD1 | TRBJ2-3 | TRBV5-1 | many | CASSSSQGVTDTQYF | TGCGCCAGCAGCTCATCACAGGGGGTCACAGATACGCAGTATTTT
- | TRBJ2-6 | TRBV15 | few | CATSRDLAGANVLTF | TGTGCCACCAGCAGAGATCTCGCGGGGGCCAACGTCCTGACTTTC
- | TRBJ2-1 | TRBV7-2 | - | CASSSKGVGYNEQFF | TGTGCCAGCAGCTCAAAGGGGGTCGGCTACAATGAGCAGTTCTTC
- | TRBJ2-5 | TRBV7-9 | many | CASSSSDAQYF | TGTGCCAGCAGCTCTAGCGATGCCCAGTACTTC
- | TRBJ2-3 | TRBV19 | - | CASSIRQAADTQYF | TGTGCCAGTAGTATAAGGCAGGCAGCAGATACGCAGTATTTT
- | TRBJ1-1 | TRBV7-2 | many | CASSLGSGMNTEAFF | TGTGCCAGCAGCTTAGGTTCGGGGATGAACACTGAAGCTTTCTTT
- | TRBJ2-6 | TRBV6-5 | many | CASSYSGFGANVLTF | TGTGCCAGCAGTTACTCGGGGTTTGGGGCCAACGTCCTGACTTTC
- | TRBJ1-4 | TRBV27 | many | CASSFLGQGLKLFF | TGTGCCAGCAGTTTTCTAGGTCAGGGGCTGAAACTGTTTTTT
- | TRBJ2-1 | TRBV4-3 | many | CASSQDRDGSYNEQFF | TGCGCCAGCAGCCAAGACCGGGACGGCTCCTACAATGAGCAGTTCTTC
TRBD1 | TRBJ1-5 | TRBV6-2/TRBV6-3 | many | CASTPSRGMSNQPQHF | TGTGCCAGCACCCCATCCAGGGGGATGAGCAATCAGCCCCAGCATTTT
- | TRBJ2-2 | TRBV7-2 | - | CASSSLPGAGELFF | TGTGCCAGCAGCTCCCTTCCGGGAGCCGGGGAGCTGTTTTTT
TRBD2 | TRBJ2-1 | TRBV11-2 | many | CASSQQPGGPYNEQFF | TGTGCCAGCAGCCAGCAACCGGGGGGGCCTTACAATGAGCAGTTCTTC
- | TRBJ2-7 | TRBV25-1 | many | CASSSSIEQYF | TGTGCCAGCAGTTCTAGTATCGAGCAGTACTTC